These T cell receptor beta chains were read from a single sample in a study of T cell responses to AZD1222 COVID-19 vaccine. Some clones are missing from TCRdb's copy, which holds only in-frame ones; the method was immunoSEQ multiplex PCR. This sample has some 120,000 clones, with roughly 90% found just once. The sequences come from peripheral blood, collected on day 0 of AZD1222 vaccination. These receptors all come from an adult in good health. The CDR3 runs from the conserved cysteine through the conserved F or W. D genes are given only for firm matches. Rows give clone size only sometimes, using once, few, many, or a class for an expanded clone.

TRBV19	.	TRBJ2-2	16	TRBD2	CASSIPAGVFPGELFF	TGTGCCAGTAGTATCCCAGCGGGAGTATTCCCCGGGGAGCTGTTTTTT
TRBV12-3/TRBV12-4	.	TRBJ1-5	13	.	CASSLRPDQPQHF	TGTGCCAGCAGTTTACGCCCAGACCAGCCCCAGCATTTT
TRBV2	.	TRBJ1-2	13	.	CASTVEGSDGYTF	TGTGCCAGCACCGTGGAGGGGTCGGATGGCTACACCTTC
TRBV19	.	TRBJ1-3	16	.	CASSIRDGSSGNTIYF	TGTGCCAGTAGTATCCGAGACGGAAGCTCTGGAAACACCATATATTTT
TRBV5-4	.	TRBJ1-1	14	.	CASSGDIMNTEAFF	TGTGCCAGCAGCGGGGACATTATGAACACTGAAGCTTTCTTT
TRBV7-9	.	TRBJ2-2	15	.	CASSLVNSPTGELFF	TGTGCCAGCAGCTTAGTAAATAGCCCCACCGGGGAGCTGTTTTTT
TRBV27	.	TRBJ1-2	15	.	CASSLSGVPNYGYTF	TGTGCCAGCAGTTTATCTGGGGTCCCAAACTATGGCTACACCTTC
TRBV6-7	.	TRBJ1-6	15	.	CASSPSGRGDSPLHF	TGTGCCAGCAGTCCCTCGGGCAGGGGTGATTCACCCCTCCACTTT
TRBV5-4	once	TRBJ1-2	14	.	CASSYRTENYGYTF	TGTGCCAGCAGCTATAGGACGGAAAACTATGGCTACACCTTC
TRBV2	.	TRBJ1-4	13	.	CASSGQRQEKLFF	TGTGCCAGCAGTGGACAAAGACAGGAAAAACTGTTTTTT
TRBV7-9	.	TRBJ2-1	14	TRBD2	CASSFGTSGMRQFF	TGTGCCAGCAGCTTTGGGACTAGCGGAATGAGGCAGTTCTTC
TRBV19	.	TRBJ2-3	15	.	CASSRGGEPTDTQYF	TGTGCCAGTAGTCGGGGCGGGGAGCCCACAGATACGCAGTATTTT
TRBV4-2	.	TRBJ2-1	14	.	CASSQDSTPNEQFF	TGTGCCAGCAGCCAAGATTCCACTCCGAATGAGCAGTTCTTC